This TCR beta chain was recorded in a study of CD8+ T cells in alopecia areata. Study outcomes and limitations: While tofacitinib was given, many expanded lesional clones persisted in scalp and blood.

Reverse transcribed after extraction, RNA yielded cDNA as the sequencing template. TCRdb's copy holds only in-frame clones and misses some; the assay was immunoSEQ multiplex PCR. The table lists 100,000 to 150,000 clones, approximately 60% of them singletons. On this clone: What it binds is not known.

CDR1 and CDR2 from the germline V gene are MNHNY and SVGAGI (reference sequence). The CDR3 runs to 11 residues. The V end was cut by 5 bases, the J end by 10 bases, with 9 bases between. Indicated treatment: oral pan-JAK inhibitor, 5-10 mg twice daily. V and J are TRBV6-6 and TRBJ2-1, with D tentatively TRBD1 (6 bases). This clonotype was sampled from a human donor with alopecia areata. The specimen was CD4+ T cells sorted from blood, collected at week 4, from a patient treated with tofacitinib. The CDR3 region is CASSNREEQFF. In nucleotides, the CDR3 is TGTGCCAGCAGTAACAGGGAAGAGCAGTTCTTC.